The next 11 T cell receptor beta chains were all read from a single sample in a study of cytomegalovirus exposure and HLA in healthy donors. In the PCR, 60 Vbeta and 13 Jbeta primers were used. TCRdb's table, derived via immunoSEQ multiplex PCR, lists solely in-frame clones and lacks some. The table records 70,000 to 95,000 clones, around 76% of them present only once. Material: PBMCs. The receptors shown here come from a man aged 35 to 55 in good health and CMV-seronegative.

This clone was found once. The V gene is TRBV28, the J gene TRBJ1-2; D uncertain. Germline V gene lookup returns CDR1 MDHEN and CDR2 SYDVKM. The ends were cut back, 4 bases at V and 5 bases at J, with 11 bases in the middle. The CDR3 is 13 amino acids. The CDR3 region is CASSSPQKYGYTF. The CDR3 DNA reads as TGTGCCAGCAGTTCCCCGCAGAAATATGGCTACACCTTC.

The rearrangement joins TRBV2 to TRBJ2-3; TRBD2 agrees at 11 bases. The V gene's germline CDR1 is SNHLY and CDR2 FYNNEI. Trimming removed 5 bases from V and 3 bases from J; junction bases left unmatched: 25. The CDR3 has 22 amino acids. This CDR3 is CASSPRLRTPWSSGRETDTQYF. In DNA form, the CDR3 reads TGTGCCAGCAGTCCACGCCTCCGGACGCCCTGGAGTAGCGGGAGGGAAACAGATACGCAGTATTTT.

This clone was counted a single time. CDR3 DNA sequence: TGTGCCAGCAGTCGGGACATCTCTCGGGAGCCCCAGCATTTT. It translates to CASSRDISREPQHF. The V and J genes are TRBV6-5 and TRBJ1-5, with D maybe TRBD1 (6 bases). The CDR3 runs to 14 residues. Trimming removed 5 bases from V and 8 bases from J, with 16 bases in between. Per germline, CDR1 MNHEY and CDR2 SVGAGI.

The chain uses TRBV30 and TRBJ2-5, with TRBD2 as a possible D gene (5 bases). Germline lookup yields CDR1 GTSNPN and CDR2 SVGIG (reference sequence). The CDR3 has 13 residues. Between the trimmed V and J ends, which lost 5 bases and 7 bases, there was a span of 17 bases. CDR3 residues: CAWRAPGTGTQYF. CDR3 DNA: TGTGCCTGGCGTGCACCGGGAACCGGGACCCAGTACTTC. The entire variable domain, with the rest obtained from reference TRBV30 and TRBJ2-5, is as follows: SQTIHQWPATLVQPVGSPLSLECTVEGTSNPNLYWYRQAAGRGLQLLFYSVGIGQISSEVPQNLSASRPQDRQFILSSKKLLLSDSGFYLCAWRAPGTGTQYFGPGTRLLVL.

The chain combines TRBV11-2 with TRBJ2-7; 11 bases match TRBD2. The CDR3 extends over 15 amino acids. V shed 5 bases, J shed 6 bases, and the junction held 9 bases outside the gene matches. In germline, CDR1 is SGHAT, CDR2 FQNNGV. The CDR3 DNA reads TGTGCCAGCAGCACTATAGCGGGAGGGTGGGTCGAGCAGTACTTC. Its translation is CASSTIAGGWVEQYF.

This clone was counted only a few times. CDR3 bases: TGTGCCAGCTCCCGCTTCGGGGCTACTAGCGGCGTTATCGAGCAGTACTTC. It encodes CASSRFGATSGVIEQYF. The chain links TRBV18 to TRBJ2-7, with 8 bases that match TRBD2. The CDR3 has 17 amino acids. In germline, CDR1 is KGHSH, CDR2 LQKENI. Trimming at V came to 6 bases and at J to 6 bases, leaving 19 bases not matched to a gene.

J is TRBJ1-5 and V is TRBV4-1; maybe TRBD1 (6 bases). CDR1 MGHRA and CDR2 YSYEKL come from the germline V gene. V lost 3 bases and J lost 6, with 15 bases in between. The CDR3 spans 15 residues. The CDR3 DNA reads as TGCGCCAGCAGCCAGTTGACAGGAGTGATTCAGCCCCAGCATTTT. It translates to CASSQLTGVIQPQHF.

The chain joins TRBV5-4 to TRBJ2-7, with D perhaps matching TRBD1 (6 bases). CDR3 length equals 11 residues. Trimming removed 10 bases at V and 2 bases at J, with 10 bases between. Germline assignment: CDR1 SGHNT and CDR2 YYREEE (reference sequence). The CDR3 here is CAFGQPYEQYF. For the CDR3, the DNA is TGTGCCTTCGGACAGCCCTACGAGCAGTACTTC.

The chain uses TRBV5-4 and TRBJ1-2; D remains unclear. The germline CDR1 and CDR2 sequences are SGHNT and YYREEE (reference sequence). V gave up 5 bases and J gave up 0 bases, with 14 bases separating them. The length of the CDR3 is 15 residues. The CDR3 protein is CASRSDERANYGYTF. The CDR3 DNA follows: TGTGCCAGCAGGTCCGATGAGCGGGCTAACTATGGCTACACCTTC.

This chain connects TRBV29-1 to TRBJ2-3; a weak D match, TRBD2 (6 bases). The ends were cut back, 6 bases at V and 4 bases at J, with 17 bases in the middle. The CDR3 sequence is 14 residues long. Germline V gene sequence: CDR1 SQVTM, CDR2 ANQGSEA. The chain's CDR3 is CSVLSGGTADTQYF. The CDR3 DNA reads TGCAGCGTACTTAGCGGCGGAACAGCAGATACGCAGTATTTT.

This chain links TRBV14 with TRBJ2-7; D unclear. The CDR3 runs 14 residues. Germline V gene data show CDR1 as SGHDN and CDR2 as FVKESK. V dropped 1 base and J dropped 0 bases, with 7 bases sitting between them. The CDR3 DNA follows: TGTGCCAGCAGCCAAGCCATGTCCTCCTACGAGCAGTACTTC. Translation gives CASSQAMSSYEQYF.